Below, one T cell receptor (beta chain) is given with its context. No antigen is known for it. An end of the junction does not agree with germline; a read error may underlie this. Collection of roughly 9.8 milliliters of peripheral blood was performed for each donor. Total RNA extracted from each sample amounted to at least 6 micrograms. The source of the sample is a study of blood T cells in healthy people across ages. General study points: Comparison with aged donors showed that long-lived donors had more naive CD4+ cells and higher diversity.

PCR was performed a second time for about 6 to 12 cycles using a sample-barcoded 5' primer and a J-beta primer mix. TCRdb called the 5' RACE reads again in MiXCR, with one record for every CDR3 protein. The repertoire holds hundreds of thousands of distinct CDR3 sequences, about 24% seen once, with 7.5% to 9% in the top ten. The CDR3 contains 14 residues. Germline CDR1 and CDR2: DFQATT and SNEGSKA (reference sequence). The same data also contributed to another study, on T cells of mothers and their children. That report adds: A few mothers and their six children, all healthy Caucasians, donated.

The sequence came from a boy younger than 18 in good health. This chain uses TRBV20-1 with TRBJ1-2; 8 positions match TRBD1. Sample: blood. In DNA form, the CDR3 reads TGCAGTGCAAAGCAGGGGGCGTCGACACAAGGCTACGCCTTC. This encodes CSAKQGASTQGYAF.